These T cell receptor beta chains were read from a single sample in a study of blood T cell repertoires in COVID-19. This table comes from immunoSEQ multiplex PCR, and its TCRdb copy is limited to in-frame clones, with some not included. The table records around 40,000 clones, around 92% of them present only once. The sequenced sample was peripheral blood. Every receptor here comes from a human donor in a cohort sampled during active COVID-19. The CDR3 runs from the conserved cysteine through the conserved F or W. A D gene is named only where the DNA matches it firmly. Part of the rows lack a size; the others show once, few, many or a class for expanded clones.

V	D	size	J	CDR3	DNA
TRBV18	-	-	TRBJ2-7	CASSPQGLAYEQYF	TGTGCCAGCTCACCACAGGGACTCGCCTACGAGCAGTACTTC
TRBV7-9	-	-	TRBJ1-2	CASSLGVYGYTF	TGTGCCAGCAGCTTAGGAGTCTATGGCTACACCTTC
TRBV21-1	-	-	TRBJ1-1	CASSLGQGSTEAFF	TGTGCCAGCAGCTTAGGACAGGGTAGCACTGAAGCTTTCTTT
TRBV5-1	-	-	TRBJ1-1	CASSLEKLNTGAFF	TGCGCCAGCAGCTTGGAAAAGCTCAACACAGGAGCTTTCTTT
TRBV29-1	-	-	TRBJ1-2	CSVEIGGYGYTF	TGCAGCGTTGAAATCGGTGGCTATGGCTACACCTTC
TRBV28	-	-	TRBJ2-7	CVARDTSSYEQYF	TGTGTCGCACGGGACACAAGCTCCTACGAGCAGTACTTC
TRBV6-6	-	-	TRBJ1-1	CASIYRVQAAPAFF	TGTGCCAGCATCTACCGAGTTCAGGCAGCCCCAGCTTTCTTT
TRBV30	-	once	TRBJ1-6	CAWSASRTSSYNSPLHF	TGTGCCTGGAGCGCCTCCCGGACTAGCTCCTATAATTCACCCCTCCACTTT
TRBV27	TRBD1	-	TRBJ1-6	CASSFLTGGNSPLHF	TGTGCCAGCAGTTTCCTGACAGGGGGGAATTCACCCCTCCACTTT
TRBV28	-	-	TRBJ1-5	CATQVGGIGNQPQHF	TGTGCCACCCAGGTCGGGGGTATCGGCAATCAGCCCCAGCATTTT
TRBV7-9	-	-	TRBJ2-3	CASTEGSTDTQYF	TGTGCCAGCACCGAGGGATCCACAGATACGCAGTATTTT
TRBV25-1	-	-	TRBJ1-2	CASSELRGVDTF	TGTGCCAGCAGTGAATTACGGGGTGTCGACACCTTC
TRBV10-3	TRBD1	-	TRBJ2-5	CAISVGDRGSTQYF	TGTGCCATCAGTGTTGGGGACAGGGGGAGCACCCAGTACTTC
TRBV27	-	-	TRBJ1-1	CASGLVTRTNTEAFF	TGTGCCAGCGGACTCGTCACTAGAACGAACACTGAAGCTTTCTTT
TRBV5-1	TRBD1	few	TRBJ1-2	CASSIRQGDYTF	TGCGCCAGCAGCATTAGACAGGGGGACTACACCTTC
TRBV19	-	-	TRBJ2-1	CASSIGRTGSYLNEQFF	TGTGCCAGTAGTATAGGTCGCACAGGTTCATATCTCAATGAGCAGTTCTTC
TRBV10-1	-	-	TRBJ2-3	CASKGGADTDTQYF	TGCGCCAGCAAGGGGGGGGCCGACACAGATACGCAGTATTTT
TRBV6-5	-	-	TRBJ2-5	CASSRGGRETQYF	TGTGCCAGCAGTCGCGGCGGGCGGGAGACCCAGTACTTC
TRBV7-9	TRBD1	-	TRBJ1-4	CAGHGGTAEKLFF	TGTGCCGGACACGGCGGGACAGCTGAAAAACTGTTTTTT
TRBV9	-	-	TRBJ2-5	CASSVDVGQETQYF	TGTGCCAGCAGCGTAGACGTCGGGCAAGAGACCCAGTACTTC
TRBV6-2/TRBV6-3	TRBD1	-	TRBJ2-3	CASSYTGQGLLYF	TGTGCCAGCAGTTACACAGGACAGGGGCTTCTTTATTTT
TRBV30	-	-	TRBJ1-5	CAWSVGRGAQHF	TGTGCCTGGAGTGTGGGGCGCGGGGCCCAGCATTTT
TRBV4-2	-	-	TRBJ2-6	CASSQESQGNGDYSGANVLTF	TGTGCCAGCAGCCAAGAGTCCCAGGGAAACGGTGATTATTCTGGGGCCAACGTCCTGACTTTC
TRBV2	-	-	TRBJ1-1	CASSQGVNTEAFF	TGTGCCAGCAGCCAGGGTGTGAACACTGAAGCTTTCTTT
TRBV6-5	TRBD1	-	TRBJ1-5	CASSLGQGDNQPQHF	TGTGCCAGCAGTTTGGGACAGGGGGACAATCAGCCCCAGCATTTT
TRBV18	TRBD2	-	TRBJ2-7	CASSPGTSGINEQYF	TGTGCCAGCTCACCCGGGACTAGCGGGATCAACGAGCAGTACTTC
TRBV15	-	-	TRBJ1-1	CATSRDRIGSEAFF	TGTGCCACCAGCAGAGACAGGATCGGTTCTGAAGCTTTCTTT
TRBV24-1	-	-	TRBJ2-3	CATGTFRTDTQYF	TGTGCCACCGGGACTTTCCGCACAGATACGCAGTATTTT
TRBV4-3	-	-	TRBJ1-3	CASSQARDSGNTIYF	TGCGCCAGCAGCCAAGCCAGGGACTCTGGAAACACCATATATTTT
TRBV10-3	TRBD1	-	TRBJ2-6	CAIRDRASGANVLTF	TGTGCCATCAGGGACAGGGCTTCCGGGGCCAACGTCCTGACTTTC
TRBV7-2	-	-	TRBJ1-5	CASSLSRGPNQPQHF	TGTGCCAGCAGCTTGAGTCGAGGCCCAAATCAGCCCCAGCATTTT
TRBV30	-	few	TRBJ1-2	CAWQRRPNYGYTF	TGTGCCTGGCAACGGCGGCCTAACTATGGCTACACCTTC
TRBV10-2	-	-	TRBJ1-1	CASSDRNWNTEAFF	TGCGCCAGCAGTGACAGGAATTGGAACACTGAAGCTTTCTTT
TRBV27	-	-	TRBJ2-5	CASSPLWTVGLQETQYF	TGTGCCAGCAGTCCTCTTTGGACAGTAGGCCTCCAAGAGACCCAGTACTTC
TRBV10-3	TRBD1	-	TRBJ2-1	CASQGQGMSDEQFF	TGTGCCAGCCAAGGACAGGGTATGAGCGATGAGCAGTTCTTC
TRBV5-1	-	once	TRBJ2-5	CASSLGQIETQYF	TGCGCCAGCAGCTTGGGCCAGATAGAGACCCAGTACTTC
TRBV6-1	-	-	TRBJ2-7	CASSVDSFLGGSYEQYF	TGTGCCAGCAGTGTGGACAGTTTCCTTGGTGGCTCCTACGAGCAGTACTTC
TRBV24-1	TRBD2	-	TRBJ2-3	CATSSQGTSGRARTDTQYF	TGTGCCACCAGTAGCCAGGGGACTAGCGGGAGGGCGCGCACAGATACGCAGTATTTT
TRBV14	-	-	TRBJ2-1	CASSPQLGANEQFF	TGTGCCAGCAGCCCTCAACTAGGCGCCAATGAGCAGTTCTTC
TRBV5-5	-	-	TRBJ1-1	CASSLGGHQNTEAFF	TGTGCCAGCAGCTTAGGTGGGCACCAGAACACTGAAGCTTTCTTT
TRBV10-3	TRBD2	-	TRBJ2-5	CAISGKSSGSPSRETQYF	TGTGCCATCAGTGGGAAATCTAGCGGGAGCCCATCCCGAGAGACCCAGTACTTC
TRBV3-1/TRBV3-2	-	once	TRBJ1-1	CASSSYGGGRNTEAFF	TGTGCCAGCAGCTCCTACGGGGGAGGGCGGAACACTGAAGCTTTCTTT
TRBV28	TRBD2	-	TRBJ2-1	CASSTLLAGGLGEQFF	TGTGCCAGCAGTACCCTACTCGCGGGAGGGTTAGGGGAGCAGTTCTTC
TRBV7-2	TRBD1	-	TRBJ2-7	CASSLVMGDSSYEQYF	TGTGCCAGCAGCTTAGTGATGGGGGACAGCTCCTACGAGCAGTACTTC
TRBV15	TRBD1	-	TRBJ1-4	CATSRRQGKGALFF	TGTGCCACCAGCAGACGACAGGGGAAAGGGGCACTGTTTTTT
TRBV18	TRBD1	-	TRBJ2-3	CASSPARDRGTDTQYF	TGTGCCAGCTCACCCGCCCGGGACAGGGGCACAGATACGCAGTATTTT
TRBV28	-	-	TRBJ2-3	CASSSREYTDTQYF	TGTGCCAGCAGCTCCCGAGAGTACACAGATACGCAGTATTTT
TRBV4-2	TRBD2	-	TRBJ2-5	CASSPGTSGIQETQYF	TGTGCCAGCAGCCCCGGGACTAGCGGTATCCAAGAGACCCAGTACTTC
TRBV7-8	-	-	TRBJ1-5	CASSLVAGPNQPQHF	TGTGCCAGCAGCTTAGTTGCAGGCCCCAATCAGCCCCAGCATTTT
TRBV19	TRBD2	once	TRBJ2-7	CASSIGLAGAEQYF	TGTGCCAGTAGTATAGGTCTAGCGGGCGCCGAGCAGTACTTC
TRBV6-2/TRBV6-3	TRBD2	-	TRBJ2-5	CASSSVREGLLKTQYF	TGTGCCAGCAGTTCTGTGCGGGAGGGCCTTTTGAAGACCCAGTACTTC
TRBV6-5	-	-	TRBJ1-4	CASVWGLGGNEKLFF	TGTGCCAGTGTTTGGGGCCTCGGGGGTAATGAAAAACTGTTTTTT
TRBV24-1	-	-	TRBJ2-3	CATSGAISTDTQYF	TGTGCCACCAGTGGGGCGATAAGCACAGATACGCAGTATTTT